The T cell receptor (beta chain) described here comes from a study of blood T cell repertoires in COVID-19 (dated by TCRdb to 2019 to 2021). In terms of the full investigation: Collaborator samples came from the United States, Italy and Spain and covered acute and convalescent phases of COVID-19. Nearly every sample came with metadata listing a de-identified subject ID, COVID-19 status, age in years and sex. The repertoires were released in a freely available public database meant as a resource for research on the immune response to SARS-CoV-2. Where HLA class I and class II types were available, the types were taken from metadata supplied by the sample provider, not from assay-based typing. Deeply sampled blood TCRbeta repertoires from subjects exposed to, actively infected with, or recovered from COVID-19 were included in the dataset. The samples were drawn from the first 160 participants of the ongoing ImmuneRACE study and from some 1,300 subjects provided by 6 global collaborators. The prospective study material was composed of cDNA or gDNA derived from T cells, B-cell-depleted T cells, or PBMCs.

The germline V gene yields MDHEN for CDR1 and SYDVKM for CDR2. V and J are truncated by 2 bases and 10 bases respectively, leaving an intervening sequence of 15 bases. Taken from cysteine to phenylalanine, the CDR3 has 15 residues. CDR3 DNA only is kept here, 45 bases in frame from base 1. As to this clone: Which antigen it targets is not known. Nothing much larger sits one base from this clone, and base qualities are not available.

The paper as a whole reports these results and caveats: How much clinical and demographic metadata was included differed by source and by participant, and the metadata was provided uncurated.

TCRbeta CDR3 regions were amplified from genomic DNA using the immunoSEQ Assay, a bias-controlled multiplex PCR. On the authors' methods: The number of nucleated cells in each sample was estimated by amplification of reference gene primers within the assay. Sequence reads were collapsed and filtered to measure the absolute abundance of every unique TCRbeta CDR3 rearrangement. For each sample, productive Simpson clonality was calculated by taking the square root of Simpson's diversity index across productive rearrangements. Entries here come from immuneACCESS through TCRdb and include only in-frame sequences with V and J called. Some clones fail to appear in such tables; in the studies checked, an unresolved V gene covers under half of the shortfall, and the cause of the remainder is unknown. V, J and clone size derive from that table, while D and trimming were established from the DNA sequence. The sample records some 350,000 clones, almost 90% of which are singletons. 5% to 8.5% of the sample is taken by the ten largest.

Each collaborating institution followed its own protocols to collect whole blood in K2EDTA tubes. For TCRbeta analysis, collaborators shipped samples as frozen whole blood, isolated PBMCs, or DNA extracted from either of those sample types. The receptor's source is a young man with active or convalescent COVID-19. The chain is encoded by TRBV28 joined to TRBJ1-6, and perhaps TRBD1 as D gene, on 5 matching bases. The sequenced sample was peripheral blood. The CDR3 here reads CASSLIVGAQSPLHF. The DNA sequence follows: TGTGCCAGCAGTTTAATCGTAGGGGCCCAATCACCCCTCCACTTT.